What follows are 29 T cell receptor beta chains derived from one specimen sequenced in a study of blood T cell repertoires in COVID-19. Produced via immunoSEQ multiplex PCR; TCRdb's table is partial and in-frame only. The sample includes 280,000 or so clones, roughly 91% of them seen just once. Sequenced input: PBMCs or T cells enriched from blood (not recorded which). Receptors originate from a woman aged 50 to 60 who had been exposed to COVID-19.

V and J are TRBV21-1 and TRBJ2-7; the D call of TRBD1 is as the table states it, not checked on the DNA. TRBV21-1 is given as a pseudogene. The CDR3 sequence is 18 residues long. Written as DNA, the CDR3 is TGTGCCAGCAGCAAAGTGGGACAGGGTTGTTGTGGGTTCTACGAGCAGTACTTC. This codes for CASSKVGQGCCGFYEQYF.

Only a few counts were recorded for this clone. This rearrangement joins TRBV4-1 to TRBJ1-5; 7 bases match TRBD1. Germline CDR1 and CDR2: MGHRA and YSYEKL. CDR3 length: 15 amino acids. V lost 4 bases, J lost 5 bases, and 8 bases stayed unmatched. In DNA form, the CDR3 reads TGCGCCAGCAGCCGAATGACAGGGTGGTATCAGCCCCAGCATTTT. As protein: CASSRMTGWYQPQHF.

The chain combines TRBV10-3 with TRBJ1-1, with D possibly matching TRBD1 (5 bases). This CDR3 comprises 13 residues. CDR1 is ENHRY, CDR2 SYGVKD, per germline. V was clipped by 6 bases and J by 3 bases, with 11 bases between them. The CDR3 protein is CAISEDRDTEAFF. The CDR3 DNA sequence: TGTGCCATCAGCGAAGACAGAGACACTGAAGCTTTCTTT.

The chain is built from TRBV28 and TRBJ2-1; maybe TRBD2 (5 bases). Trimming took 1 base from V and 8 from J, leaving 9 bases between them. The CDR3 totals 13 residues. In germline, CDR1 is MDHEN, CDR2 SYDVKM. The CDR3 coding sequence is TGTGCCAGCAGTTTATTCGGGGTCCATGAGCAGTTCTTC. Residues: CASSLFGVHEQFF.

The sample holds a few counts of this clone. This chain links TRBV28 with TRBJ1-2; 12 nucleotides match TRBD1. V dropped 5 bases and J dropped 6; count of bases not matched to a gene: 7. From germline, CDR1 is MDHEN and CDR2 SYDVKM. This CDR3 has 15 residues. The CDR3 DNA reads TGTGCCAGCAGTCTCTCCGGGACAGGGGGCAATGGCTACACCTTC. Residues: CASSLSGTGGNGYTF.

This chain connects TRBV24-1 to TRBJ1-5; possible D gene TRBD1, 6 bases. Trimming left V 6 bases short and J 6 bases short, with 14 bases between. The germline V gene has CDR1 KGHDR and CDR2 SFDVKD. This CDR3 is built from 14 residues. This CDR3 is CATSPAGEGQPQHF. The CDR3 nucleotides are TGTGCCACCAGTCCCGCAGGGGAAGGTCAGCCCCAGCATTTT.

The chain employs TRBV19 and TRBJ1-2; TRBD1 matches at 10 bases. The CDR3 runs 16 residues. Looked up from germline, CDR1 is LNHDA and CDR2 is SQIVND (reference sequence). The ends lost 3 bases at V and 5 bases at J; junction bases unmatched: 9. The CDR3 protein is CASSMVDRGLWYGYTF. Here the CDR3 DNA reads TGTGCCAGTAGTATGGTCGACAGGGGGCTTTGGTATGGCTACACCTTC.

The rearrangement uses TRBV5-1 and TRBJ2-2, with a weak D call TRBD1 (5 bases). The germline V gene has CDR1 SGHRS and CDR2 YFSETQ. V lost 0 bases and J lost 1, with 13 bases in between. CDR3 length equals 17 residues. CDR3 region: CASSLERGPLNTGELFF. The CDR3 DNA reads as TGCGCCAGCAGCTTGGAAAGGGGTCCTTTGAACACCGGGGAGCTGTTTTTT.

V usage is TRBV5-1 and J usage is TRBJ2-1; D might be TRBD1 (5 bases). The CDR3 is 17 residues long. CDR1 is SGHRS, CDR2 YFSETQ, per germline. Between the trimmed V and J ends, which lost 4 bases and 5 bases, there was a span of 22 bases. DNA for the CDR3: TGCGCCAGCAGCGACCAGGGCTGGGGTGGGTCACACAATGAGCAGTTCTTC. Translation: CASSDQGWGGSHNEQFF. The whole variable domain, filled in from reference TRBV5-1 and TRBJ2-1, reads KAGVTQTPRYLIKTRGQQVTLSCSPISGHRSVSWYQQTPGQGLQFLFEYFSETQRNKGNFPGRFSGRQFSNSRSEMNVSTLELGDSALYLCASSDQGWGGSHNEQFFGPGTRLTVL.

V gene TRBV7-2 combines with J gene TRBJ2-7, with a possible D match to TRBD1 (6 bases). The ends were cut back, 6 bases at V and 0 bases at J, with 12 bases in the middle. CDR1 SGHTA and CDR2 FQGNSA come from the germline V gene. CDR3 length: 14 residues. DNA of the CDR3: TGTGCCAGCAGTCTAAACAGGGTCTCCTACGAGCAGTACTTC. As protein: CASSLNRVSYEQYF.

The chain recombines TRBV5-1 with TRBJ2-7; unclear D gene. Germline CDR1 SGHRS, CDR2 YFSETQ. Trimming left V 0 bases short and J 1 base short, with 8 bases between. This CDR3 has 14 residues. The CDR3 spells CASSLAAASYEQYF. CDR3 bases: TGCGCCAGCAGCTTGGCCGCGGCTTCCTACGAGCAGTACTTC.

The gene calls are TRBV6-4 and TRBJ2-1; 11 bases are shared with TRBD1. This CDR3 comprises 14 residues. Unmatched junction bases numbered 8, after V lost 7 bases and J lost 9 bases. Looked up from germline, CDR1 is MRHNA and CDR2 is SNTAGT. The CDR3 DNA is TGTGCCAGCAAACAGGACAGGGGGCATGGTGAGCAGTTCTTC. Translation: CASKQDRGHGEQFF.

The chain carries TRBV6-5 and TRBJ1-2, with 10 bases that match TRBD1. The CDR3 contains 12 residues. In germline, CDR1 is MNHEY, CDR2 SVGAGI. The junction had 2 bases not matched to a gene; V was cut back by 6 bases and J by 7 bases. Here the CDR3 reads CASRRTGGGYTF. The CDR3 nucleotides are TGTGCCAGCAGGAGGACAGGGGGTGGCTACACCTTC.

The genes are TRBV3-1 (or the pseudogene TRBV3-2) and TRBJ2-5; 12 nucleotides match TRBD2. In germline, CDR1 is LGHDT, CDR2 YNNKEL (reference sequence). The trim removed 1 base at V and 3 bases at J, leaving 3 bases unmatched. The CDR3 totals 16 residues. CDR3 amino acids: CASSQGASGGEETQYF. CDR3 sequence (DNA): TGTGCCAGCAGCCAAGGGGCTAGCGGGGGGGAAGAGACCCAGTACTTC.

The V gene is TRBV2, the J gene TRBJ1-2; 11 bases are a match to TRBD1. V shed 0 bases, J shed 4 bases, and the junction held 1 base outside the gene matches. Germline V gene sequence: CDR1 SNHLY, CDR2 FYNNEI. The CDR3 spans 15 residues. The CDR3 is CASSEADRGLYGYTF. CDR3 coding DNA: TGTGCCAGCAGTGAAGCGGACAGGGGGCTCTATGGCTACACCTTC. Using reference TRBV2 and TRBJ1-2 for the parts outside the CDR3, the full variable domain is EPEVTQTPSHQVTQMGQEVILRCVPISNHLYFYWYRQILGQKVEFLVSFYNNEISEKSEIFDDQFSVERPDGSNFTLKIRSTKLEDSAMYFCASSEADRGLYGYTFGSGTRLTVV.

The rearrangement links TRBV13 to TRBJ2-3; D unresolved. Germline CDR1 is PRHDT and CDR2 is FYEKMQ (reference sequence). The CDR3 length is 13 residues. Trimming took 5 bases from V and 6 from J, leaving 12 bases between them. CDR3 nucleotide sequence: TGTGCCAGCAGCGTACCCGGGTCCGATACGCAGTATTTT. Protein sequence: CASSVPGSDTQYF.

The V gene is TRBV5-1, the J gene TRBJ1-6; TRBD1 matches at 7 bases. The CDR3 contains 15 residues. Germline V gene lookup returns CDR1 SGHRS and CDR2 YFSETQ. The ends lost 0 bases at V and 9 bases at J; junction bases unmatched: 6. In DNA, the CDR3 is TGCGCCAGCAGCTTGGAGGGGACAGCTAGTTCACCCCTCCACTTT. Residues: CASSLEGTASSPLHF.

The chain joins TRBV4-1 to TRBJ2-5; perhaps TRBD2 as D (7 bases). Germline CDR1 is MGHRA and CDR2 is YSYEKL. The V gene lost 2 bases and the J gene lost 4 bases, with 14 bases spanning the gap. CDR3 size: 15 residues. CDR3 in DNA: TGCGCCAGCAGCCAATCGGGGGGCAGTCGAGAGACCCAGTACTTC. Translating gives CASSQSGGSRETQYF.

This chain joins TRBV27 and TRBJ2-7; 10 nucleotides line up with TRBD1. After removal of 5 bases from V and 3 bases from J, the junction contained 7 bases not matched to a gene. Germline loops: CDR1 MNHEY, CDR2 SMNVEV (reference sequence). The CDR3 loop spans 15 amino acids. This CDR3 is CASSLTGQGFYEQYF. The CDR3 DNA reads as TGTGCCAGCAGTCTGACGGGACAGGGGTTCTACGAGCAGTACTTC.

This chain joins TRBV28 and TRBJ2-6, with 11 bases that match TRBD1. Germline V lookup: CDR1 MDHEN, CDR2 SYDVKM. The CDR3 sequence is 17 residues long. With V trimmed by 4 bases and J by 1 base, 3 bases remained unmatched. Here the CDR3 DNA reads TGTGCCAGCAGTTCCGGGACAGGGGGGTCTGGGGCCAACGTCCTGACTTTC. This translates into CASSSGTGGSGANVLTF. Based on the CDR3 plus reference TRBV28 and TRBJ2-6, the full variable domain is DVKVTQSSRYLVKRTGEKVFLECVQDMDHENMFWYRQDPGLGLRLIYFSYDVKMKEKGDIPEGYSVSREKKERFSLILESASTNQTSMYLCASSSGTGGSGANVLTFGAGSRLTVL.

This chain links TRBV12-3 or TRBV12-4 with TRBJ1-2; D remains ambiguous. The CDR3 runs to 12 residues. Trimming took off 6 bases at V and 4 bases at J, with 9 bases between the two ends. CDR3 in amino acids: CASRSSSYGYTF. CDR3 DNA: TGTGCCAGCAGGTCTTCTAGCTATGGCTACACCTTC.

CDR3 loop: CASSFLVNTEAFF. The CDR3 DNA reads TGTGCCAGCAGTTTTTTAGTCAACACTGAAGCTTTCTTT. The chain employs TRBV27 and TRBJ1-1; D is uncertain. Germline values: CDR1 MNHEY, CDR2 SMNVEV (reference sequence). Trimming cost V 3 bases and J 2 bases, with 7 bases left between them. CDR3 length: 13 amino acids.

This clone was picked up one time. V is TRBV27 and J is TRBJ1-1, with TRBD1 identical over 7 bases. The CDR3 has 13 residues. Trimming cost V 5 bases and J 7 bases; bases outside gene matches: 7. CDR1 and CDR2 (germline): MNHEY, SMNVEV (reference sequence). The CDR3 loop is CASSRQGAYEAFF. The CDR3 DNA reads TGTGCCAGCAGTCGACAGGGCGCCTATGAAGCTTTCTTT.

The chain is built from TRBV2 and TRBJ1-1; D unresolved. CDR3 length equals 13 residues. Germline V gene lookup returns CDR1 SNHLY and CDR2 FYNNEI. V lost 2 bases, J lost 0 bases, and 4 bases lay in between. DNA of the CDR3: TGTGCCAGCAGTGAATTATTGAACACTGAAGCTTTCTTT. Protein sequence: CASSELLNTEAFF. The entire variable domain, with the rest obtained from reference TRBV2 and TRBJ1-1, is as follows: EPEVTQTPSHQVTQMGQEVILRCVPISNHLYFYWYRQILGQKVEFLVSFYNNEISEKSEIFDDQFSVERPDGSNFTLKIRSTKLEDSAMYFCASSELLNTEAFFGQGTRLTVV.

This chain links TRBV19 with TRBJ1-2, with D possibly TRBD1 on 6 matching bases. The CDR3 spans 16 residues. Trimming took 3 bases from V and 3 from J, leaving 17 bases between them. Germline CDR1 LNHDA, CDR2 SQIVND (reference sequence). CDR3 DNA: TGTGCCAGTAGTATTGGCGGGGGGCAAGAAGACTATGGCTACACCTTC. Protein product: CASSIGGGQEDYGYTF.

The CDR3: CASRRTGGEQYF. CDR3 DNA: TGTGCCAGCAGGAGGACAGGGGGAGAGCAGTACTTC. The genes are TRBV2 and TRBJ2-7; 10 positions match TRBD1. The V and J ends lost 6 bases and 7 bases, in that order; junction bases with no gene match: 3. CDR1 is SNHLY, CDR2 FYNNEI, per germline. The CDR3 contains 12 residues. Full variable domain (rest looked up from reference TRBV2 and TRBJ2-7): EPEVTQTPSHQVTQMGQEVILRCVPISNHLYFYWYRQILGQKVEFLVSFYNNEISEKSEIFDDQFSVERPDGSNFTLKIRSTKLEDSAMYFCASRRTGGEQYFGPGTRLTVT.

This sequence joins TRBV7-9 and TRBJ2-1; perhaps TRBD2 as D (5 bases). The CDR3 is 16 amino acids. Germline-derived CDR1 and CDR2 are SEHNR and FQNEAQ (reference sequence). Trimming cost V 5 bases and J 7 bases, with 21 bases left between them. The CDR3 protein is CASSAYGITHANEQFF. Here the CDR3 DNA reads TGTGCCAGCAGCGCGTACGGGATTACACATGCAAATGAGCAGTTCTTC.

V is TRBV7-8 and J is TRBJ2-1, with D possibly TRBD1 on 6 matching bases. The V and J ends lost 2 bases and 9 bases respectively, with 23 bases between them. Germline V gene lookup returns CDR1 SGHVS and CDR2 FQNEAQ. The CDR3 length is 17 residues. In DNA, the CDR3 is TGTGCCAGCAGCTTAAAGCCAGGGGAAGGGTGGGGGAGTGAGCAGTTCTTC. Its protein product is CASSLKPGEGWGSEQFF.

The rearrangement uses TRBV5-4 and TRBJ2-1, with D perhaps matching TRBD2 (7 bases). Trimming shortened V by 6 bases and J by 5 bases, and 15 bases separated the two germline ends. The CDR3 is 14 residues long. Germline V gene data show CDR1 as SGHNT and CDR2 as YYREEE (reference sequence). CDR3 in amino acids: CASIRGATDNEQFF. CDR3 nucleotides: TGTGCCAGCATACGGGGGGCGACCGACAATGAGCAGTTCTTC.